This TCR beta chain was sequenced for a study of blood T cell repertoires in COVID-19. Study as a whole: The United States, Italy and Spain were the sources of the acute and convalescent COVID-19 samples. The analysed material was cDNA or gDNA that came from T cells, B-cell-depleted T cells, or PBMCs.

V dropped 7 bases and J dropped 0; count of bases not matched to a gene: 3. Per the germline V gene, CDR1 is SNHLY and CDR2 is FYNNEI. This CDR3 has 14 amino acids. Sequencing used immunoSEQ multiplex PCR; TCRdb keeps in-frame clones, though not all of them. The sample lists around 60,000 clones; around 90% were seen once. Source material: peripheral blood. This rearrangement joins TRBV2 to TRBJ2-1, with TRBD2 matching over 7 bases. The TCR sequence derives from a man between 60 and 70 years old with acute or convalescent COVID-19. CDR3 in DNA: TGTGCCAGCAAAGGCGGGAGCTCCTACAATGAGCAGTTCTTC. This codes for CASKGGSSYNEQFF.